Presented here are 14 T cell receptor beta chains from one specimen sequenced in a study of T-cell memory formation after mild COVID-19. TCRdb passed the 5' RACE reads through MiXCR, listing each CDR3 protein once. The sample consists of some 150,000 distinct CDR3 sequences, roughly 6.3% of them appearing once. The sequenced sample consisted of PBMCs or a T cell subset sorted from them (not recorded which). These receptors originate from an adult woman who had mild COVID-19 (a few samples of this study predate the infection). Cell type and time point are not known.

This clonotype appeared many times. The chain recombines TRBV7-2 with TRBJ2-2; 8 bases agree with TRBD1. This CDR3 region has 14 residues. With V trimmed by 2 bases and J by 5 bases, 1 base remained unmatched. Per germline, CDR1 SGHTA and CDR2 FQGNSA. The CDR3 reads CASSLWTGTGELFF. The CDR3 nucleotides read TGTGCCAGCAGCTTATGGACAGGGACCGGGGAGCTGTTTTTT.

This clonotype was detected many times. The chain links TRBV12-3 or TRBV12-4 to TRBJ1-2, with TRBD1 identical over 7 bases. With 6 bases clipped from V and 5 bases from J, the junction kept 12 bases outside the gene matches. The CDR3 contains 15 residues. This CDR3 reads CASSLGLGQQYGYTF. The CDR3, as DNA: TGTGCCAGCAGCTTGGGGTTGGGACAGCAGTATGGCTACACCTTC.

V and J are TRBV5-1 and TRBJ1-2; 9 bases fit TRBD1. Germline values: CDR1 SGHRS, CDR2 YFSETQ. V was pared by 0 bases and J by 4 bases, with 1 base of the junction left unmatched. This CDR3 contains 14 residues. The CDR3, as DNA: TGCGCCAGCAGCTTGGGGGACAGGGCCTATGGCTACACCTTC. Amino acid sequence: CASSLGDRAYGYTF.

This clonotype has just a few counts. CDR3 sequence reads: CASSFGQVDAAFF. CDR3 coding DNA: TGTGCCAGCAGTTTTGGGCAGGTGGATGCAGCTTTCTTT. V gene TRBV12-3 or TRBV12-4 combines with J gene TRBJ1-1; D unresolved. The CDR3 extends over 13 amino acids. With 3 bases removed from V and 10 bases from J, the gap between germline ends came to 15 bases.

This sequence joins TRBV11-2 and TRBJ2-5; TRBD2 agrees at 11 bases. Germline V gives CDR1 SGHAT, CDR2 FQNNGV. CDR3 size: 15 residues. V lost 6 bases to trimming and J lost 2 bases; unmatched junction nucleotides: 5. CDR3 protein: CASSHIAGGQETQYF. CDR3 DNA sequence: TGTGCCAGCAGTCACATAGCGGGGGGGCAAGAGACCCAGTACTTC.

This clonotype was recorded a few times. The rearrangement joins TRBV14 to TRBJ2-3; D ambiguous. Germline V gene lookup returns CDR1 SGHDN and CDR2 FVKESK. Deletions cut 5 bases from V and 10 bases from J, with 25 bases between. This CDR3 comprises 16 residues. CDR3 coding DNA: TGTGCCAGCAGCTTCACCGACATAGGGAAGGGCGGTTCGCAGTATTTT. Its translation is CASSFTDIGKGGSQYF.

This clonotype was counted at least ten times. V is TRBV20-1 and J is TRBJ2-5; 7 bases fit TRBD1. Germline CDR1 DFQATT, CDR2 SNEGSKA (reference sequence). The length of the CDR3 is 14 residues. V trimming: 0 bases; J trimming: 3 bases; junction bases outside the gene matches: 4. CDR3 sequence: CSAREKTGKETQYF. The DNA for the CDR3 is TGCAGTGCTAGAGAGAAGACAGGGAAAGAGACCCAGTACTTC.

In the case of this clonotype: This could be a read error, since a much larger clone is one nucleotide away. V gene TRBV7-9 combines with J gene TRBJ2-2, with D perhaps TRBD1 (6 bases). Per germline, CDR1 SEHNR and CDR2 FQNEAQ (reference sequence). V lost 4 bases, J lost 5 bases, and 11 bases lay in between. The CDR3 loop spans 14 amino acids. CDR3 DNA: TGTGCCAGCAGCTCCCAAGACAGGACCGGGGAGCTGTTTTTT. Encoded protein: CASSSQDRTGELFF.

This clonotype was seen more than once but under ten times. This sequence joins TRBV12-1 and TRBJ1-5; the D call TRBD1 from the table was never checked on the DNA. TRBV12-1 is a known pseudogene. The CDR3 extends over 14 amino acids. The CDR3 nucleotides are TGTGCCAGCAGGAGGAAAGGGGGAGGTCAGCCCCAGCATTTT. Translating it yields CASRRKGGGQPQHF.

The chain uses TRBV12-5 and TRBJ1-1, with a weak D call TRBD1 (5 bases). V was shortened by 2 bases and J by 7 bases, with 11 bases between the two germline ends. This CDR3 contains 13 residues. Germline assignment: CDR1 LGHNT and CDR2 FRNRAP. The CDR3, as DNA: TGTGCTAGTGGTTTGTACCGGGACGTTGAAGCTTTCTTT. Translation: CASGLYRDVEAFF.

This clonotype occurred a few times. The V and J genes are TRBV6-5 and TRBJ2-3, with D possibly TRBD1 on 5 matching bases. This CDR3 is 15 amino acids long. V was cut by 2 bases and J by 4 bases, with 13 bases left in between. Germline V CDR1 and CDR2: MNHEY, SVGAGI. The CDR3: CASSYQGAPPDTQYF. CDR3 DNA sequence: TGTGCCAGCAGTTACCAGGGTGCGCCCCCAGATACGCAGTATTTT.

This clonotype appeared many times. The J gene is TRBJ2-1, the V gene TRBV4-3; D unclear. This CDR3 has 16 amino acids. Germline V gene data show CDR1 as LGHNA and CDR2 as YSLEER. With 0 bases removed from V and 5 bases from J, the gap between germline ends came to 14 bases. The CDR3 loop is CASSQEERFVDNEQFF. CDR3 nucleotides: TGCGCCAGCAGCCAAGAGGAGAGGTTCGTCGACAATGAGCAGTTCTTC.

There are many counts of this clonotype. The genes are TRBV12-3 or TRBV12-4 and TRBJ2-2; no clear D. V lost 6 bases and J 3 bases, leaving 8 bases between the germline ends. This CDR3 comprises 13 residues. Here the CDR3 reads CASSRFDTGELFF. In nucleotides, the CDR3 is TGTGCCAGCAGCCGGTTCGACACCGGGGAGCTGTTTTTT.

This chain uses TRBV20-1 with TRBJ2-1; TRBD2 matches at 11 bases. Germline V gene sequence: CDR1 DFQATT, CDR2 SNEGSKA (reference sequence). The CDR3 is 12 amino acids. The V segment lost 5 bases and the J segment 15 bases; nucleotides outside the gene matches: 9. Here the CDR3 reads CSARRTSGLLFF. DNA for the CDR3: TGCAGTGCTCGCCGGACTAGCGGGCTCTTGTTCTTC.